The clone carrying this TCR beta chain was detected ten times or more. Its specificity is not known. The CDR3 covers 15 residues. The ends lost 7 bases at V and 4 bases at J; junction bases unmatched: 9. Germline V gene lookup returns CDR1 SGHVS and CDR2 FNYEAQ. Axillary draining lymph nodes of breast cancer patients supplied the node samples. This sample is drawn from a study of breast tumors, draining lymph nodes, adjacent tissues. TCRdb analysed the multiplex PCR reads with MiXCR anew, one entry per CDR3 protein. Of roughly 220,000 distinct CDR3 sequences listed, less than 40% are singletons. Study-level results: That most tumor T cells come from lymph nodes remained unproven.

Sequenced sample: axillary lymph node tissue. The receptor was isolated from a female donor with breast cancer. Some clones in this sample may be carry-over from other donors' samples. V and J are TRBV7-6 and TRBJ2-5; TRBD1 matches at 10 bases. As DNA, the CDR3 is TGTGCCAGCATCAAGCTTGGGGACAGGGGAGAGACCCAGTACTTC. This translates into CASIKLGDRGETQYF.